These T cell receptor beta chains were read from a single sample in a study of blood T cell repertoires in COVID-19. Only in-frame clones appear in the TCRdb table, and some are missing; sequencing was by immunoSEQ multiplex PCR. The table has around 190,000 clones, 84% seen once. The material sequenced was PBMCs or T cells enriched from blood (not recorded which). The receptors were gathered from a woman in her 30s who had been exposed to COVID-19. Both conserved end residues are part of each CDR3. Fields, in order: V gene, J gene, CDR3 protein.

TRBV5-1	TRBJ1-4	CASRSGESVTNEKLFF
TRBV30	TRBJ1-2	CAWRWGDRGSPNYGYTF
TRBV6-5	TRBJ1-3	CASSYYGTLGNTIYF
TRBV9	TRBJ2-2	CASSVLQGRGGELFF
TRBV7-2	TRBJ1-5	CASSLGSTRDRGNQPQHF
TRBV20-1	TRBJ1-4	CGGRSNEKLFF
TRBV6-2/TRBV6-3	TRBJ2-7	CASSRQGFYEQYF
TRBV25-1	TRBJ2-7	CASSENRGAGNEQYF
TRBV6-1	TRBJ2-1	CASSDFKSRGLNEQFF
TRBV3-1/TRBV3-2	TRBJ1-1	CASSPAGRPNTEAFF
TRBV29-1	TRBJ1-1	CSVELTGMGNGEAFF
TRBV7-2	TRBJ2-1	CASSLGTRDEQFF
TRBV14	TRBJ1-1	CASSLGPGVNTEAFF
TRBV5-1	TRBJ1-6	CASSPGQVYYSPLHF
TRBV7-3	TRBJ2-3	CASSLSPSSGDTQYF
TRBV19	TRBJ1-2	CASSMTGAGYTF